This T cell receptor beta chain is from a study of blood T cells in healthy people across ages (dated by TCRdb to the mid-2010s). Regarding the research as a whole: In model experiments, roughly one uniquely barcoded TCR beta cDNA molecule per two T cells was captured by template switching. Four age groups were formed from the donors: young (average roughly 16 years), middle-aged (approximately 40), aged (about 68) and long-lived (more than 75). To track age-related changes in TCR beta repertoire diversity, the study relied on deep sequencing normalized with unique cDNA molecular identifiers. Donors of different ages were randomly distributed across sequencing lanes to avoid experimental bias. Two additional independent replicas of 1 million unique cDNA reads from the same blood draw were analyzed for two donors (one aged 18 to 30 and one aged 80 or older). What the study reported, not specific to this receptor: A strong correlation was found between observed TCR beta diversity and the percentage of naive T cells measured by flow cytometry. The long-lived group showed more naive CD4+ T cells, fewer expanded clones and increased TCR diversity than the aged group, suggesting age selection. Because the CMV infection status of the donors was unknown, age-related changes in expanded clonotypes may potentially have been confounded. As age increased, observed TCR beta diversity per million T cells dropped in a roughly linear way, and a significant reduction was already evident by age 40. Since profiling was done on bulk unsorted PBMCs, naive and antigen-experienced compartments could not be conclusively compared. Estimates of total diversity based on one million sequenced T cells were considered lower bounds and underestimates.

CDR1 and CDR2 are read off the germline V gene (reference sequence) as GTSNPN and SVGIG. The CDR3, from cysteine to phenylalanine, totals 15 residues. The only DNA kept is the CDR3, 45 bases in frame from the first base. Trimming removed 3 bases from V and 3 bases from J; the gene matches leave 11 bases unexplained. Receptor libraries were prepared by 5' RACE. The instrument given in TCRdb is Illumina HiSeq 2500. The second PCR ran for about 6 to 11 cycles and used a J-beta primer mix along with a sample-barcoded 5' primer. Each TCR beta cDNA molecule received a unique molecular identifier from a template-switch 5' adaptor carrying 12 random nucleotides. Each sample yielded at least 2.5 million CDR3-containing paired-end reads. All of the RNA was converted into first-strand cDNA using the Mint cDNA synthesis kit, with a TRBC-specific oligonucleotide serving as the primer. Following uracil-DNA glycosylase treatment, a first 18-cycle PCR with universal primers M1SS and BC2_uni_R was performed on all cDNA. The authors' analysis ran thus. For normalization, 1 million high-quality reads, each with a distinct molecular identifier, were randomly selected from each sample. Reads sharing molecular identifiers were discarded rather than binned into consensus sequences. MiTCR, set to a Q25 quality threshold and the strictest error-elimination algorithm, was used for CDR3 identification, clonotype clustering and error correction. A nonparametric unseen species model with Euler transformation was used to estimate a lower bound on total TCR beta diversity. TCRdb reworked the public reads: Q25 trimming with fastp, MiXCR clone assembly, productive beta chains retained. Duplicate CDR3 protein sequences are folded into a single record with the most common DNA and genes. TCRdb, not the authors, supplied the V and J calls. The sample table records about 1.6 million distinct CDR3 sequences; roughly 32% of these occur just once. The top ten clonotypes cover 11% of the sample.

This clonotype was recorded a few times. Its antigen has not been determined. No much larger clone is present one base from it, and per-base qualities are unavailable. Systemically healthy Caucasian individuals from Russia, 39 in total and aged about 6 to 90 years, were included as donors. About 9.8 milliliters of peripheral blood were drawn from each donor into EDTA-treated Vacutainer tubes. Ficoll-Paque density-gradient centrifugation was used to isolate PBMCs, with at least 7 million obtained per sample. Total RNA, at least 6 micrograms per sample, was extracted from PBMCs with Trizol reagent. Naive CD45RAhigh/CD27high T cell percentages were measured by flow cytometry on a PBMC aliquot from every donor.

This chain is built from TRBV30 and TRBJ2-7, with 7 bases in between that match TRBD1. Sequencing was performed on blood. The TCR comes from a woman aged 25 to 39 in good health. In nucleotide form, the sequence is TGTGCCTGGAGGCTATCGGGGACAGCCCACTACGAGCAGTACTTC. Translated, it reads CAWRLSGTAHYEQYF.